This T cell receptor (beta chain) was recorded in a study of OX40 agonist ivuxolimab in advanced cancers. Study overall: Antecedent anti-PD-1, anti-PD-L1 or anti-CTLA-4 therapy was permissible, with 40% having received some. Of the patients, three showed partial responses, one with hepatocellular carcinoma and two with cutaneous melanoma. Study conclusions and caveats: The authors also found low normalized T-cell clonal expansion in some nonresponders.

The repertoire was sequenced with immunoSEQ multiplex PCR; TCRdb's copy has only in-frame clones and lacks some. The sample has some 50,000 clones; around 87% are singletons. The CDR3 contains 16 residues. With 0 bases removed from V and 2 bases from J, the gap between germline ends came to 11 bases. The germline CDR1 and CDR2 sequences are LGHNA and YNFKEQ. On this clone: Its target is not known.

Sequencing used CD4+ or CD8+ T cells sorted from blood, obtained in a trial of the OX40 agonist ivuxolimab. The chain uses TRBV4-2 and TRBJ1-3, with D possibly matching TRBD1 (5 bases). The sequence was collected from an adult with an advanced solid tumor such as melanoma, head and neck, liver or kidney cancer. The CDR3 region has the DNA TGTGCCAGCAGCCAAGAACTGAGGGGCACTGGAAACACCATATATTTT. Encoded protein: CASSQELRGTGNTIYF.